Below, one T cell receptor beta chain is given with its context. The table came from immunoSEQ multiplex PCR; TCRdb's copy has only in-frame clones and leaves some out. The table records just over 20,000 clones, under 90% of them present only once. These data belong to a study of T cells in localized non-small cell lung cancer. The CDR3 loop spans 14 amino acids. The V gene lost 2 bases and the J gene lost 5 bases, with 7 bases spanning the gap. Germline values: CDR1 SGHDN, CDR2 FVKESK. This TCR derives from a woman between 40 and 69 years old with stage II squamous cell lung carcinoma. The sample here was PBMCs, taken before any cancer treatment. The V gene is TRBV14, the J gene TRBJ2-6; D is undetermined. This CDR3 is CASSQKVRANVLTF. The CDR3 DNA reads TGTGCCAGCAGCCAAAAAGTCAGGGCCAACGTCCTGACTTTC. Based on the CDR3 plus reference TRBV14 and TRBJ2-6, the full variable domain is EAGVTQFPSHSVIEKGQTVTLRCDPISGHDNLYWYRRVMGKEIKFLLHFVKESKQDESGMPNNRFLAERTGGTYSTLKVQPAELEDSGVYFCASSQKVRANVLTFGAGSRLTVL.